These 28 T cell receptor beta chains originate from one sample sequenced in a study of T cells after yellow fever vaccination. TCRdb fed the 5' RACE reads into MiXCR, producing one record per CDR3 protein. The sample has 450,000 to 650,000 distinct CDR3 sequences, roughly 14% seen once; the top ten hold about 14%. Here the sequenced sample was PBMCs, taken on the day of the yellow fever booster vaccination. Receptors were obtained from a man aged 25 to 40 who received the YFV17D yellow fever vaccine.

In its sample, this clonotype was seen many times. The chain employs TRBV20-1 and TRBJ2-3; a possible D gene is TRBD1 (6 bases). Germline CDR1 is DFQATT and CDR2 is SNEGSKA (reference sequence). The CDR3 runs 15 residues. The germline V and J ends were trimmed by 0 bases and 0 bases, with 10 bases remaining between them. The DNA of the CDR3 is TGCAGTGCTAGAGATGGGGGCGGGAGCACAGATACGCAGTATTTT. Its protein product is CSARDGGGSTDTQYF.

The chain carries TRBV7-2 and TRBJ1-2; 10 bases align to TRBD1. V was pared by 4 bases and J by 7 bases, with 6 bases of the junction left unmatched. This CDR3 has 14 amino acids. Germline V gene data show CDR1 as SGHTA and CDR2 as FQGNSA. The CDR3 DNA is TGTGCCAGCAGCTCGACAGGGGGCGTGGGTGGCTACACCTTC. Translation: CASSSTGGVGGYTF.

The chain links TRBV11-3 to TRBJ1-6; D unresolved. Germline CDR1 and CDR2: SGHNT and YENEEA. Between the trimmed V and J ends, which lost 9 bases and 9 bases, there was a span of 15 bases. The CDR3 covers 13 residues. The CDR3, as DNA: TGTGCCAGGGGGAAACAGCATCTTTCACCCCTCCACTTT. Amino acid sequence: CARGKQHLSPLHF.

This clonotype has only a few counts. This rearrangement joins TRBV5-4 to TRBJ2-1; 8 bases are shared with TRBD2. The CDR3 extends over 14 amino acids. Germline CDR1 is SGHNT and CDR2 is YYREEE (reference sequence). V was clipped by 1 base and J by 12 bases; unmatched bases: 9. The CDR3 coding sequence is TGTGCCAGCAGCTTGAGGACAAGCGGGAGTCTGCAGTTCTTC. It codes for CASSLRTSGSLQFF.

This clonotype was counted only a few times. V and J are TRBV7-2 and TRBJ2-1; D ambiguous. The CDR3 has 15 amino acids. The germline gives CDR1 SGHTA, CDR2 FQGNSA. The V gene lost 5 bases and the J gene lost 2 bases, with 13 bases spanning the gap. The CDR3 sequence: CASSPSALAYNEQFF. The CDR3 DNA reads as TGTGCCAGCAGCCCTAGTGCACTCGCCTACAATGAGCAGTTCTTC.

This clonotype came up a few times. The chain is built from TRBV4-3 and TRBJ2-1; the D gene is possibly TRBD1 (6 bases). V dropped 2 bases and J dropped 7 bases, with 21 bases sitting between them. Germline V gene sequence: CDR1 LGHNA, CDR2 YSLEER. The CDR3 spans 17 residues. The CDR3 loop reads CASSQFDRMILRNEQFF. The CDR3, as DNA: TGCGCCAGCAGCCAATTTGACAGGATGATTCTGAGGAATGAGCAGTTCTTC.

The chain combines TRBV5-1 with TRBJ2-2; D is undetermined. The CDR3 consists of 18 residues. Germline CDR1 and CDR2: SGHRS and YFSETQ. V was shortened by 0 bases and J by 4 bases, with 19 bases between the two germline ends. The DNA of the CDR3 is TGCGCCAGCAGCTTGGCTTCGTCAGAACAGATTTTCACCGGGGAGCTGTTTTTT. Translation: CASSLASSEQIFTGELFF.

This clonotype was recorded a few times. This chain joins TRBV5-1 and TRBJ2-2, with D unresolved. The CDR3 totals 14 residues. Germline CDR1 is SGHRS and CDR2 is YFSETQ. V dropped 9 bases and J dropped 4 bases, with 16 bases sitting between them. CDR3 bases: TGCGCCACCTCGAGGTGGGAAAGCACCGGGGAGCTGTTTTTT. The encoded protein is CATSRWESTGELFF.

The CDR3 DNA is TGCAGTGCTAGAGTTGCTAGCGGTAGCACAGATACGCAGTATTTT. Encoded protein: CSARVASGSTDTQYF. The chain carries TRBV20-1 and TRBJ2-3, with TRBD2 matching 7 bases. This CDR3 spans 15 amino acids. The germline gives CDR1 DFQATT, CDR2 SNEGSKA (reference sequence). The V segment lost 1 base and the J segment 0 bases; nucleotides outside the gene matches: 4.

Only a few counts were recorded for this clonotype. V gene TRBV5-1 combines with J gene TRBJ1-4, with 7 bases fitting TRBD1. The CDR3 has 14 amino acids. Losses at the gene ends were 4 bases for V and 5 bases for J; bases not matched to a gene: 5. The germline CDR1 and CDR2 sequences are SGHRS and YFSETQ. The CDR3 bases are TGCGCCAGCAGCCCTGGGACAGTAAATGAAAAACTGTTTTTT. Its translation: CASSPGTVNEKLFF.

This clonotype was observed a handful of times. The V call is TRBV5-6, the J call TRBJ2-7; TRBD2 agrees at 13 bases. CDR1 and CDR2 from the germline V gene are SGHDT and YYEEEE. Losses at the gene ends were 4 bases for V and 6 bases for J; bases not matched to a gene: 7. This CDR3 contains 15 residues. The CDR3 region is CASSPRLAGGPEQYF. The DNA of the CDR3 is TGTGCCAGCAGCCCGCGACTAGCGGGAGGACCCGAGCAGTACTTC. Drawing the rest from reference TRBV5-6 and TRBJ2-7, the complete variable domain is DAGVTQSPTHLIKTRGQQVTLRCSPKSGHDTVSWYQQALGQGPQFIFQYYEEEERQRGNFPDRFSGHQFPNYSSELNVNALLLGDSALYLCASSPRLAGGPEQYFGPGTRLTVT.

This clonotype turned up a few times. The V and J genes are TRBV9 and TRBJ2-2; TRBD2 agrees at 7 bases. Germline V gene data show CDR1 as SGDLS and CDR2 as YYNGEE. This CDR3 has 15 residues. V shed 1 base and J 4 bases; nucleotides not matched to a gene: 4. The CDR3 sequence: CASSVSGRFTGELFF. CDR3 DNA sequence: TGTGCCAGCAGCGTATCCGGGAGGTTCACCGGGGAGCTGTTTTTT.

This clonotype was seen at least ten times. This chain connects TRBV14 to TRBJ2-7, with D perhaps assigned TRBD1 or TRBD2 (5 bases each). Trimming took off 1 base at V and 12 bases at J, with 16 bases between the two ends. The V gene's germline CDR1 is SGHDN and CDR2 FVKESK. CDR3 size: 13 residues. The CDR3 sequence: CASSQGVRGLSYF. The DNA for the CDR3 is TGTGCCAGCAGCCAAGGGGTTCGGGGCTTGTCGTACTTC.

This sequence joins TRBV21-1 and TRBJ2-7. TRBV21-1 is termed a pseudogene. CDR3 size: 16 residues. The CDR3 region has the DNA TGTGCCAGCAGCAAAGAGATGGCGGGAGCCTGCTACGAGCAGTACTTC. It yields the protein CASSKEMAGACYEQYF.

This clonotype was detected a few times. J is TRBJ2-5 and V is TRBV10-3; D is unclear. The CDR3 consists of 15 residues. Trimming removed 2 bases from V and 5 bases from J, with 15 bases in between. From germline, CDR1 is ENHRY and CDR2 SYGVKD. The CDR3 region has the DNA TGTGCCATCAGTGAGCCGGGCTCAAGAGAGGAGACCCAGTACTTC. This encodes CAISEPGSREETQYF.

This clonotype was recorded many times. The genes are TRBV27 and TRBJ2-7; D is possibly TRBD2 (6 bases). Germline V gene data show CDR1 as MNHEY and CDR2 as SMNVEV (reference sequence). This CDR3 spans 16 amino acids. Trimming shortened V by 0 bases and J by 5 bases, and 17 bases separated the two germline ends. CDR3 in amino acids: CASSLSARLVGHEQYF. In nucleotides, the CDR3 is TGTGCCAGCAGTTTATCGGCGAGACTAGTGGGACACGAGCAGTACTTC.

The chain couples TRBV6-2 or TRBV6-3 to TRBJ2-1, with a tentative D call TRBD2 (5 bases). The CDR3 is 15 residues long. Deletions cut 6 bases from V and 4 bases from J, with 16 bases between. Germline V lookup: CDR1 MNHEY, CDR2 SVGEGT. The CDR3 coding sequence is TGTGCCAGCAGGGGTCGGGGAACTCGTTACAATGAGCAGTTCTTC. Translating it yields CASRGRGTRYNEQFF.

The rearrangement links TRBV2 to TRBJ2-2; 10 nucleotides align to TRBD2. The CDR3 is 14 residues long. Trimming took 9 bases from V and 4 from J; bases not matched to a gene: 5. Per the germline V gene, CDR1 is SNHLY and CDR2 is FYNNEI. In DNA form, the CDR3 reads TGTGCCAGTAGGGGACTAGCGTCCACCGGGGAGCTGTTTTTT. It specifies CASRGLASTGELFF.

The chain combines TRBV6-5 with TRBJ2-3, with D hard to call. V was pared by 0 bases and J by 2 bases, with 12 bases between. The germline gives CDR1 MNHEY, CDR2 SVGAGI. This CDR3 is 16 amino acids long. Here the CDR3 reads CASSYSSSSSTDTQYF. CDR3 in DNA: TGTGCCAGCAGTTACTCATCTTCGTCATCCACAGATACGCAGTATTTT.

V and J are TRBV7-9 and TRBJ2-1; 14 bases fit TRBD2. Trimming at V came to 5 bases and at J to 6 bases, leaving 6 bases not matched to a gene. The CDR3 spans 16 residues. The germline gives CDR1 SEHNR, CDR2 FQNEAQ (reference sequence). The CDR3 here is CASSAIGLAGGNEQFF. The CDR3 DNA is TGTGCCAGCAGCGCTATTGGACTAGCGGGAGGCAATGAGCAGTTCTTC.

J is TRBJ1-1 and V is TRBV19, with a tentative D call TRBD1 (5 bases). V was pared by 3 bases and J by 0 bases, with 11 bases between. The CDR3 is made up of 15 amino acids. Germline assignment: CDR1 LNHDA and CDR2 SQIVND (reference sequence). The DNA for the CDR3 is TGTGCCAGTAGTATTTGGGGGGGGATGAACACTGAAGCTTTCTTT. It translates to CASSIWGGMNTEAFF.

The chain couples TRBV7-9 to TRBJ1-1; D is ambiguous. This CDR3 region has 16 residues. Germline V lookup: CDR1 SEHNR, CDR2 FQNEAQ (reference sequence). Trimming removed 1 base from V and 0 bases from J, with 12 bases in between. CDR3 nucleotides: TGTGCCAGCAGCTTAGGGTCCAGACGCGTGAACACTGAAGCTTTCTTT. Amino acids: CASSLGSRRVNTEAFF.

The sample holds a few counts of this clonotype. This chain uses TRBV18 with TRBJ2-5; perhaps TRBD2 as D (6 bases). CDR3 length: 14 residues. V was pared by 5 bases and J by 1 base, with 11 bases between. Germline V gives CDR1 KGHSH, CDR2 LQKENI. The chain's CDR3 is CASSGGTPQETQYF. CDR3 nucleotides: TGTGCCAGCTCAGGGGGGACCCCCCAAGAGACCCAGTACTTC.

There are a few counts of this clonotype. This chain connects TRBV14 to TRBJ2-7; 10 bases are shared with TRBD2. Germline CDR1 and CDR2: SGHDN and FVKESK. Trimming cost V 4 bases and J 4 bases; bases outside gene matches: 10. This CDR3 region has 16 residues. The CDR3 DNA reads TGTGCCAGCAGCCCCATAGCGGGAGGAGGCAATTACGAGCAGTACTTC. It specifies CASSPIAGGGNYEQYF.

The chain recombines TRBV7-9 with TRBJ2-7, with D possibly matching TRBD1 (6 bases). CDR1 and CDR2 (germline): SEHNR, FQNEAQ (reference sequence). The V and J ends lost 0 bases and 5 bases respectively, with 11 bases between them. The CDR3 is 14 amino acids. The chain's CDR3 is CASSLAQGPNEQYF. The CDR3, as DNA: TGTGCCAGCAGCTTAGCGCAGGGGCCCAACGAGCAGTACTTC.

This clonotype appeared a few times. The chain couples TRBV30 to TRBJ2-3; 7 bases line up with TRBD2. V dropped 2 bases and J dropped 8; count of bases not matched to a gene: 13. This CDR3 comprises 15 residues. CDR1 and CDR2 (germline): GTSNPN, SVGIG (reference sequence). The CDR3 DNA follows: TGTGCCTGGAGTACCCTAGGCGGCGGGAGAGGTACGCAGTATTTT. Amino acid sequence: CAWSTLGGGRGTQYF.

On this clonotype: A read error may produce the germline difference seen at one junction end. This chain connects TRBV11-2 to TRBJ2-1, with D tentatively TRBD2 (6 bases). The CDR3 covers 14 residues. Looked up from germline, CDR1 is SGHAT and CDR2 is FQNNGV. The CDR3 loop is CASSYRLERPQTIF. For the CDR3, the DNA is TGTGCCAGCAGTTACAGACTAGAACGCCCACAAACGATCTTC. The full variable domain, its missing parts supplied by reference TRBV11-2 and TRBJ2-1, is EAGVAQSPRYKIIEKRQSVAFWCNPISGHATLYWYQQILGQGPKLLIQFQNNGVVDDSQLPKDRFSAERLKGVDSTLKIQPAKLEDSAVYLCASSYRLERPQTIFGPGTRLTVL.

This clonotype was seen at least ten times. The chain uses TRBV27 and TRBJ2-7, with no clear D. V was trimmed by 8 bases and J by 6 bases, leaving 26 bases between them. Germline V gene data show CDR1 as MNHEY and CDR2 as SMNVEV (reference sequence). The CDR3 loop spans 16 amino acids. For the CDR3, the DNA is TGTGCCAGCTGCCCCAAGAACGGGCGGTTGGTATGCGAGCAGTACTTC. This sequence encodes CASCPKNGRLVCEQYF.